This T cell receptor beta chain was captured by sequencing in a study of blood T cell repertoires in COVID-19. From germline, CDR1 is SGHTA and CDR2 FQGNSA. The CDR3 has 11 amino acids. The J segment lost 2 bases and the V segment lost 11 bases, leaving 2 bases of the junction unmatched. Using immunoSEQ multiplex PCR, the repertoire was profiled, and TCRdb retains in-frame clones only, with some absent. The top ten hold roughly 1.2% of the sample, which has 90,000 to 120,000 clones, 90% to 95% seen once. The J gene is TRBJ1-2, the V gene TRBV7-2; TRBD1 matches 7 bases. This TCR came from a woman in her 30s with acute or convalescent COVID-19. The sequenced sample was peripheral blood. The CDR3 region has the DNA TGTGCCCTGGACAGGAACTATGGCTACACCTTC. This translates into CALDRNYGYTF.